Below are 32 T cell receptor beta chains sequenced from a single sample in a study of cytomegalovirus exposure and HLA in healthy donors. The PCR contained 60 Vbeta and 13 Jbeta primers. Assay: immunoSEQ multiplex PCR; the TCRdb copy retains only in-frame clones and omits some. This sample carries 150,000 or so clones, around 75% of them seen once, and the ten largest clones take approximately 1.6%. Sequenced input: PBMCs. These receptors were obtained from a woman aged 18 to 35 in good health and CMV-seronegative.

The chain recombines TRBV2 with TRBJ1-1; 7 nucleotides match TRBD1. The CDR3 totals 12 residues. The V and J ends lost 4 bases and 11 bases, in that order; junction bases with no gene match: 7. The germline gives CDR1 SNHLY, CDR2 FYNNEI. The CDR3 DNA follows: TGTGCCAGCAGTGTCCGGGACAGCGATGCTTTCTTT. Its protein product is CASSVRDSDAFF.

V gene TRBV11-3 combines with J gene TRBJ2-7; a weak D match, TRBD2 (6 bases). Germline V gene data show CDR1 as SGHNT and CDR2 as YENEEA. V lost 3 bases and J 0 bases, leaving 9 bases between the germline ends. CDR3 length equals 14 residues. The CDR3 sequence: CASSFLGLSYEQYV. CDR3 sequence (DNA): TGTGCCAGCAGCTTCTTGGGACTCTCCTACGAGCAGTACGTC.

The gene calls are TRBV5-4 and TRBJ1-4; no firm D call. The CDR3 contains 12 residues. Germline V gene data show CDR1 as SGHNT and CDR2 as YYREEE (reference sequence). Trimming shortened V by 4 bases and J by 8 bases, and 9 bases separated the two germline ends. CDR3: CASSGGSEKLFF. DNA of the CDR3: TGTGCCAGCAGCGGCGGGAGCGAAAAACTGTTTTTT.

The chain has TRBV5-1 and TRBJ2-1; TRBD2 is a possible D gene (6 bases). The CDR3 is made up of 14 amino acids. The germline gives CDR1 SGHRS, CDR2 YFSETQ. The V end was cut by 4 bases, the J end by 8 bases, with 16 bases between. The CDR3, as DNA: TGCGCCAGCAGCCCCCCCGGCGGGGCTCATGAGCAGTTCTTC. Translated: CASSPPGGAHEQFF.

The chain employs TRBV5-1 and TRBJ2-2; TRBD2 matches at 14 bases. Germline values: CDR1 SGHRS, CDR2 YFSETQ. Losses at the gene ends were 4 bases for V and 4 bases for J; bases not matched to a gene: 3. This CDR3 has 16 amino acids. The CDR3 reads CASSGLAGGPTGELFF. For the CDR3, the DNA is TGCGCCAGCAGCGGACTAGCGGGAGGACCCACCGGGGAGCTGTTTTTT. The complete variable domain, with remaining parts taken from reference TRBV5-1 and TRBJ2-2, reads KAGVTQTPRYLIKTRGQQVTLSCSPISGHRSVSWYQQTPGQGLQFLFEYFSETQRNKGNFPGRFSGRQFSNSRSEMNVSTLELGDSALYLCASSGLAGGPTGELFFGEGSRLTVL.

The CDR3 nucleotides are TGTGCCAGCAGCAAGTGGGGACAGGGCAACTATGGCTACACCTTC. The encoded protein is CASSKWGQGNYGYTF. The chain employs TRBV7-9 and TRBJ1-2, with 9 bases identical to TRBD1. Trimming cost V 5 bases and J 2 bases; bases outside gene matches: 6. Germline CDR1 reads SEHNR; CDR2 reads FQNEAQ (reference sequence). The CDR3 runs to 15 residues. The full variable domain, in which reference TRBV7-9 and TRBJ1-2 provide the parts outside the CDR3, is DTGVSQNPRHKITKRGQNVTFRCDPISEHNRLYWYRQTLGQGPEFLTYFQNEAQLEKSRLLSDRFSAERPKGSFSTLEIQRTEQGDSAMYLCASSKWGQGNYGYTFGSGTRLTVV.

The J gene is TRBJ2-7, the V gene TRBV27, with 10 bases matching TRBD2. The germline CDR1 and CDR2 sequences are MNHEY and SMNVEV (reference sequence). With V trimmed by 5 bases and J by 2 bases, 9 bases remained unmatched. The CDR3 length is 16 residues. The CDR3 region is CASSAPASGGTYEQYF. As DNA, the CDR3 is TGTGCCAGCAGTGCCCCAGCTAGCGGGGGTACCTACGAGCAGTACTTC.

The chain is built from TRBV7-9 and TRBJ1-6; 7 bases align to TRBD1. V lost 7 bases to trimming and J lost 8 bases; unmatched junction nucleotides: 8. CDR1 is SEHNR and CDR2 is FQNEAQ in the germline V gene (reference sequence). This CDR3 region has 14 residues. The CDR3 DNA sequence: TGTGCCAGCACCACCGACAGGGAGGATTCACCCCTCCACTTT. This codes for CASTTDREDSPLHF. The entire variable domain, with the rest obtained from reference TRBV7-9 and TRBJ1-6, is as follows: DTGVSQNPRHKITKRGQNVTFRCDPISEHNRLYWYRQTLGQGPEFLTYFQNEAQLEKSRLLSDRFSAERPKGSFSTLEIQRTEQGDSAMYLCASTTDREDSPLHFGNGTRLTVT.

J is TRBJ2-1 and V is TRBV5-1; maybe TRBD1 (5 bases). Trimming removed 1 base from V and 10 bases from J, with 6 bases in between. Germline V CDR1 and CDR2: SGHRS, YFSETQ. The CDR3 consists of 11 residues. CDR3 in amino acids: CASSLRQEQFF. The CDR3 DNA reads as TGCGCCAGCAGCTTGCGACAGGAGCAGTTCTTC.

The V gene is TRBV5-8, the J gene TRBJ1-2; tentative D call: TRBD1 (5 bases). Trimming removed 4 bases at V and 7 bases at J, with 17 bases between. Germline assignment: CDR1 SGHTS and CDR2 YDEGEE. This CDR3 has 14 residues. This chain's CDR3 is CASSPRGGRVGYTF. Here the CDR3 DNA reads TGTGCCAGCAGCCCTCGGGGGGGGAGAGTTGGCTACACCTTC.

The table lists this clone with a few counts. This chain links TRBV4-1 with TRBJ1-3; 8 positions agree with TRBD1. The germline gives CDR1 MGHRA, CDR2 YSYEKL. J was trimmed by 0 bases and V by 6 bases; bases with no gene match: 10. This CDR3 is 17 amino acids long. This CDR3 is CASRDMGTGGSGNTIYF. In DNA, the CDR3 is TGCGCCAGCAGGGATATGGGGACAGGCGGCTCTGGAAACACCATATATTTT.

The chain links TRBV27 to TRBJ1-5, with TRBD1 matching over 7 bases. Losses at the gene ends were 3 bases for V and 5 bases for J; bases not matched to a gene: 4. This CDR3 spans 14 amino acids. In germline, CDR1 is MNHEY, CDR2 SMNVEV (reference sequence). CDR3 amino acids: CASSFARGDQPQHF. CDR3 DNA: TGTGCCAGCAGTTTTGCCAGGGGGGATCAGCCCCAGCATTTT.

The V and J genes are TRBV7-3 and TRBJ2-7, with TRBD2 identical over 7 bases. V gave up 4 bases and J gave up 7 bases; unmatched junction bases: 10. The germline V gene has CDR1 SGHTA and CDR2 FQGTGA. The CDR3 length is 14 residues. DNA of the CDR3: TGTGCCAGCAGCTCGGGTTTAGGAGCGGGGGAGCAGTACTTC. Translating it yields CASSSGLGAGEQYF.

The chain links TRBV19 to TRBJ1-2, with TRBD1 as a possible D gene (6 bases). CDR1 is LNHDA and CDR2 is SQIVND in the germline V gene (reference sequence). This CDR3 is 14 amino acids long. V shed 5 bases and J shed 3 bases, with 13 bases lying between them. The CDR3 protein is CASSHGQRYYGYTF. CDR3 nucleotides: TGTGCCAGTAGTCATGGACAGAGATACTATGGCTACACCTTC.

The rearrangement joins TRBV5-1 to TRBJ2-7, with D hard to call. V lost 0 bases and J lost 4, with 14 bases in between. The CDR3 loop spans 15 amino acids. Germline loops: CDR1 SGHRS, CDR2 YFSETQ. The CDR3 region is CASSLATDTLYEQYF. The CDR3 nucleotides are TGCGCCAGCAGCTTGGCCACCGACACGTTGTACGAGCAGTACTTC.

The chain carries TRBV6-5 and TRBJ1-6; the match to TRBD1 covers 10 bases. V shed 7 bases, J shed 7 bases, and the junction held 4 bases outside the gene matches. Germline V lookup: CDR1 MNHEY, CDR2 SVGAGI. The CDR3 consists of 14 residues. The CDR3 loop reads CASNRQGANSPLHF. The CDR3 nucleotides are TGTGCCAGCAACCGACAGGGGGCGAATTCACCCCTCCACTTT.

This clone has just a few counts. The chain links TRBV7-9 to TRBJ2-1; TRBD2 matches 7 bases. The CDR3 is made up of 17 amino acids. The V and J ends lost 0 bases and 1 base, in that order; junction bases with no gene match: 6. Germline V gene lookup returns CDR1 SEHNR and CDR2 FQNEAQ (reference sequence). CDR3 protein: CASSLAQRGPSYNEQFF. In nucleotides, the CDR3 is TGTGCCAGCAGCTTAGCGCAGCGGGGTCCTTCCTACAATGAGCAGTTCTTC.

The V and J genes are TRBV6-6 and TRBJ1-5; D is ambiguous. The germline gives CDR1 MNHNY, CDR2 SVGAGI (reference sequence). The germline V and J ends were trimmed by 6 bases and 4 bases, with 13 bases remaining between them. CDR3 length equals 14 residues. Here the CDR3 reads CASRVQPANQPQHF. CDR3 DNA: TGTGCCAGCAGAGTACAGCCGGCGAATCAGCCCCAGCATTTT.

The V gene is TRBV2, the J gene TRBJ2-7, with a possible D match to TRBD2 (6 bases). The CDR3 sequence is 18 residues long. V lost 4 bases to trimming and J lost 6 bases, with 28 bases between them. Per germline, CDR1 SNHLY and CDR2 FYNNEI. DNA of the CDR3: TGTGCCAGCAGTGCTTATCCTAGCGCTCTACCTCTTTTACGCGAGCAGTACTTC. It translates to CASSAYPSALPLLREQYF.

The rearrangement uses TRBV27 and TRBJ1-6, with 9 bases fitting TRBD1. CDR1 and CDR2 (germline): MNHEY, SMNVEV (reference sequence). The CDR3 covers 18 residues. The V gene end was trimmed by 5 bases and the J gene end by 5 bases; junction bases not matched to a gene: 13. The CDR3 region is CASSQIHRGPGNNSPLHF. DNA of the CDR3: TGTGCCAGCAGTCAAATCCACAGGGGGCCGGGTAATAATTCACCCCTCCACTTT.

The V gene is TRBV6-4, the J gene TRBJ1-2; TRBD1 matches 9 bases. The germline gives CDR1 MRHNA, CDR2 SNTAGT. CDR3 length: 15 residues. With 6 bases clipped from V and 1 base from J, the junction kept 6 bases outside the gene matches. The CDR3 DNA is TGTGCCAGCAGGCCCGGACAGGGGAATAACTATGGCTACACCTTC. It translates to CASRPGQGNNYGYTF.

Remarks on this clone: Other DNA sequences of this sample code for an identical CDR3. The chain employs TRBV11-2 and TRBJ1-4; 8 nucleotides align to TRBD1. Germline CDR1 and CDR2: SGHAT and FQNNGV. This CDR3 contains 14 residues. With 0 bases clipped from V and 7 bases from J, the junction kept 1 base outside the gene matches. The CDR3 DNA reads as TGTGCCAGCAGCTTAGACAGGGGGCGTGAAAAACTGTTTTTT. Translated: CASSLDRGREKLFF.

V and J are TRBV27 and TRBJ1-1; D not certain. Germline V gene data show CDR1 as MNHEY and CDR2 as SMNVEV (reference sequence). The CDR3 contains 13 residues. V lost 6 bases, J lost 6 bases, and 14 bases lay in between. In DNA form, the CDR3 reads TGTGCCAGCAGCTTAGGCGGTTTCGCTGAAGCTTTCTTT. It specifies CASSLGGFAEAFF.

This clone was detected only a few times. J is TRBJ1-1 and V is TRBV6-1; D is perhaps TRBD1 (6 bases). CDR1 and CDR2 (germline): MNHNS, SASEGT. CDR3 length equals 13 residues. The ends were cut back, 6 bases at V and 6 bases at J, with 14 bases in the middle. The CDR3 protein is CASRSLTGPEAFF. In nucleotides, the CDR3 is TGTGCCAGCAGGTCGCTGACAGGCCCTGAAGCTTTCTTT.

In the case of this clone: Compared with germline, one end of the junction differs, possibly owing to a read error. V is TRBV11-2 and J is TRBJ2-5, with 9 bases that match TRBD2. The CDR3 consists of 14 residues. CDR1 and CDR2 from the germline V gene are SGHAT and FQNNGV. The CDR3 sequence: CASSLAGAWETQYF. The CDR3 DNA reads as TGTGCCAGCAGTTTAGCGGGAGCTTGGGAGACCCAGTACTTC. The entire variable domain, with the rest obtained from reference TRBV11-2 and TRBJ2-5, is as follows: EAGVAQSPRYKIIEKRQSVAFWCNPISGHATLYWYQQILGQGPKLLIQFQNNGVVDDSQLPKDRFSAERLKGVDSTLKIQPAKLEDSAVYLCASSLAGAWETQYFGPGTRLLVL.

The rearrangement uses TRBV5-1 and TRBJ1-4; 9 nucleotides align to TRBD1. Germline V gives CDR1 SGHRS, CDR2 YFSETQ. Trimming took 4 bases from V and 7 from J; bases not matched to a gene: 5. The CDR3 is 14 amino acids. The chain's CDR3 is CASSGDRVREKLFF. In DNA form, the CDR3 reads TGCGCCAGCAGCGGGGACAGGGTTCGTGAAAAACTGTTTTTT.

The chain is built from TRBV21-1 and TRBJ2-1; TRBD1 is taken as the D call from the table, unchecked against the DNA. TRBV21-1 is reported as a pseudogene. CDR3 length: 14 amino acids. The CDR3 is CASTPGQGDNEQFF. CDR3 coding DNA: TGTGCCAGCACCCCGGGACAGGGAGACAATGAGCAGTTCTTC.

The chain combines TRBV11-2 with TRBJ2-5; D gene unclear. V lost 2 bases and J lost 3, with 7 bases in between. The CDR3 is 13 residues long. Germline V gives CDR1 SGHAT, CDR2 FQNNGV. The CDR3 nucleotides are TGTGCCAGCAGCTTAAACCTAGAAGAGACCCAGTACTTC. Residues: CASSLNLEETQYF.

The V call is TRBV28, the J call TRBJ2-5; 8 nucleotides match TRBD2. The CDR3 contains 14 residues. Germline loops: CDR1 MDHEN, CDR2 SYDVKM. Trimming at V came to 5 bases and at J to 6 bases, leaving 8 bases not matched to a gene. As DNA, the CDR3 is TGTGCCAGCAGTCCTCCAGGGACTAGGCAGACCCAGTACTTC. Translated, it gives CASSPPGTRQTQYF. Looking up the rest from reference TRBV28 and TRBJ2-5 gives the full variable domain: DVKVTQSSRYLVKRTGEKVFLECVQDMDHENMFWYRQDPGLGLRLIYFSYDVKMKEKGDIPEGYSVSREKKERFSLILESASTNQTSMYLCASSPPGTRQTQYFGPGTRLLVL.

This clone was seen a single time. The chain combines TRBV6-4 with TRBJ2-7, with 14 bases fitting TRBD2. Trimming cost V 3 bases and J 5 bases; bases outside gene matches: 6. The CDR3 extends over 16 amino acids. CDR1 is MRHNA, CDR2 SNTAGT, per germline. CDR3 bases: TGTGCCAGCAGTGAACCGGGACTAGCGGGAGAAGACGAGCAGTACGTC. This sequence encodes CASSEPGLAGEDEQYV.

This chain links TRBV7-2 with TRBJ1-2; D possibly corresponds to TRBD1 (5 bases). Between the trimmed V and J ends, which lost 5 bases and 3 bases, there was a span of 13 bases. The germline V gene encodes CDR1 SGHTA and CDR2 FQGNSA. The CDR3 consists of 14 residues. The CDR3 here is CASSPTGVDYGYTF. The CDR3 nucleotides read TGTGCCAGCAGCCCCACGGGGGTGGACTATGGCTACACCTTC. Full variable domain (rest looked up from reference TRBV7-2 and TRBJ1-2): GAGVSQSPSNKVTEKGKDVELRCDPISGHTALYWYRQSLGQGLEFLIYFQGNSAPDKSGLPSDRFSAERTGGSVSTLTIQRTQQEDSAVYLCASSPTGVDYGYTFGSGTRLTVV.

V is TRBV5-4 and J is TRBJ1-2, with D maybe TRBD1 (5 bases). From germline, CDR1 is SGHNT and CDR2 YYREEE (reference sequence). Trimming cost V 2 bases and J 7 bases, with 15 bases left between them. This CDR3 contains 14 residues. The CDR3 spells CASSFGDFGSGYTF. The DNA of the CDR3 is TGTGCCAGCAGCTTCGGGGACTTTGGCTCTGGCTACACCTTC.